This T cell receptor beta chain appears in the sequencing data of a study of T-cell reconstitution after alpha-beta-depleted transplantation in children listed by TCRdb under 2016. Background on the whole study: Using TCR repertoire profiling, the study followed T-cell immune reconstitution in a quantitative way in children after TCRalphabeta/CD19-depleted allogeneic hematopoietic cell transplantation. What the research found in general, with its limitations: The high TCRbeta diversity at day 60 in some patients was ascribed to recipient T cells and intrathymic progenitors that had survived conditioning. The apparently early alphabetaT-cell count recovery about two months after transplant was reportedly dependent on only several hundred rapidly expanded clones derived from non-depleted graft cells. Over the following months the frequencies of hyperexpanded clones went down, and after one year T-cell counts and TCRbeta diversity were mostly credited to newly produced T cells.

Interpreted using the paper, the treatment or condition label stands for: allogeneic hematopoietic cell transplantation with graft depleted of TCRalphabeta T cells and CD19 B cells. Transplant recipients were children who received TCRalphabeta/CD19-depleted allogeneic hematopoietic cell grafts. CDR1 and CDR2 are drawn from the germline V gene: SQVTM, ANQGSEA. V and J are truncated by 4 bases and 10 bases respectively, leaving an intervening sequence of 11 bases. Including the terminal cysteine and phenylalanine, the CDR3 comprises 11 residues. The sequence is cut down to CDR3 DNA, 33 bases in frame from base 1. The library relied on PCR. Data came from an Illumina HiSeq 2500. To normalize quantification of the TCRbeta repertoire, the TCR libraries were built with molecular barcoding that relied on unique molecular identifiers. TCRdb reanalyzed the raw reads on its own, using fastp at Q25 for trimming and MiXCR for clone calling, and kept in-frame beta chains. Rows with one shared CDR3 protein collapse into an entry with the most common genes and DNA. The sample table contains about 590,000 distinct CDR3 sequences; only one count was recorded for 10% to 15% of them. The top ten clonotypes cover over 2% of the sample.

In regard to this clonotype: The antigen this receptor binds is unknown. Within one base of it there is no much larger clone, and no base qualities were kept.

The sequence derives from a male patient under 18 who had a stem cell transplant for acute myeloid leukemia, so the T cells may come from the graft donor. Sequenced material: PBMCs, mostly from graft donor cells, taken 360 days after TCRalphabeta/CD19-depleted stem cell transplant. The rearrangement joined TRBV29-1 to TRBJ2-1, and perhaps TRBD1 as D gene, on 6 matching bases. DNA sequence: TGCAGCGTTGGGGGGCCGTTAGAGCAGTTCTTC. It specifies CSVGGPLEQFF.